Sequencing of this T cell receptor (beta chain) was carried out in a study of early T cells in non-severe SARS-CoV-2 infection. Background on the study: From unsorted whole blood, bulk RNA was sequenced, and the chains remained unpaired.

Each cDNA molecule carried a unique molecular identifier. TCRdb redid the calling of the 5' RACE reads with MiXCR, one entry per CDR3 protein. This sample has 80,000 or so distinct CDR3 sequences, with more than 13% found just once. This clonotype is a singleton in its sample. The antigen remains unidentified. The germline V gene has CDR1 LNHDA and CDR2 SQIVND (reference sequence). Unmatched junction bases numbered 10, after V lost 3 bases and J lost 2 bases. The length of the CDR3 is 20 residues. General observations from the study: A preference for anti-spike CD8 responses marked VDJdb matching, which missed private and CD4 specificities.

This sequence originates from an adult who was a healthcare worker with PCR-confirmed SARS-CoV-2 infection or an uninfected control (not recorded which). Sequenced: whole blood. The rearrangement links TRBV19 to TRBJ2-1; 16 bases fit TRBD2. DNA of the CDR3: TGTGCCAGTAGTATTCCGGGACTAGCGGGGGGGCCGAAAACCTACAATGAGCAGTTCTTC. Residues: CASSIPGLAGGPKTYNEQFF.